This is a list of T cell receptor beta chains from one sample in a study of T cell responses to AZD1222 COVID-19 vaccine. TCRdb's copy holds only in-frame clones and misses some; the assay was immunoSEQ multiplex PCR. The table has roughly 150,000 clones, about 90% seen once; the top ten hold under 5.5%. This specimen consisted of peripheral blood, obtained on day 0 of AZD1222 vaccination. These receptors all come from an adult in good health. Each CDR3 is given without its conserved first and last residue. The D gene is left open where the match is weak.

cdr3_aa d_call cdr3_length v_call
ATSEGGLAFQDEQF TRBD2 14 TRBV24-1
SVEDVAGGGFEGYT . 14 TRBV29-1
ASSDQGQSLSGNTIY TRBD1 15 TRBV9
ASRIRYSYEQY . 11 TRBV6-5
ASSLHSYEQY . 10 TRBV7-2
ASSPIRRENPYEQY TRBD2 14 TRBV28
ASSHINPPEAF . 11 TRBV7-2
ASSPRGQARNTIY TRBD1 13 TRBV7-9
ASTFGTRISGNTIY . 14 TRBV7-2
ATSTHRAQPQH . 11 TRBV15
ASSAQSGGSYEQY . 13 TRBV9
ASSFQAGPYNEQF TRBD2 13 TRBV14
ASSPGQGITKNIQY TRBD1 14 TRBV5-1
ASSQSTDTQY . 10 TRBV28
ATSSYRGTNEKLF TRBD1 13 TRBV15
ASSTNPGTVGYEQY TRBD1 14 TRBV19
AISRSTDTQY . 10 TRBV10-3
ASSLVLAGNTGELF TRBD2 14 TRBV5-1
ASSRFDRITDTQY . 13 TRBV18
ASSLSRSNQPQH . 12 TRBV28
ASSPDRGDEQF TRBD1 11 TRBV2
ASSDGSGEQY . 10 TRBV5-4
ASSTGGLAGYNEQF TRBD2 14 TRBV19
ASSTARTVSNQPQH . 14 TRBV19
AITDTSSYEQY . 11 TRBV10-3
ASSLANRDRLH TRBD1 11 TRBV12-3/TRBV12-4
ATLKGRNTEAF . 11 TRBV10-3
ASRGTSRADTQY TRBD2 12 TRBV28
ASWEQETSYEQY . 12 TRBV7-8
ASSLDETQY . 9 TRBV5-1
ASTRGQGRIGQPQH TRBD1 14 TRBV27
ASSLATGLSSYEQY . 14 TRBV7-2
ASSQGGQGGGNTEAF . 15 TRBV4-3
ASSLGLGVDTQY TRBD2 12 TRBV27
ASSQGTGSPYEQY . 13 TRBV3-1/TRBV3-2
ASARDRATDTQY TRBD1 12 TRBV12-5
ATSFRDIQTDQPQH . 14 TRBV24-1
ASISGSEQY . 9 TRBV28
ASSPARANTGELF . 13 TRBV18
ASSIISRNTGELF . 13 TRBV19